This TCR beta chain was identified during a study of beta chain features in type 1 diabetes. Whole-study findings and limits: Type 1 diabetes patients showed a moderate but significant shortening of TCRB CDR3s in all four CD4+ subsets.

Expressed TCRB transcripts were sequenced, since all the RNA that had been isolated was reverse transcribed. Data came from immunoSEQ multiplex PCR; TCRdb stores just in-frame clones and leaves some out. The table records about 390,000 clones, about 10% of them present only once. V lost 1 base, J lost 8 bases, and 12 bases lay in between. This CDR3 is built from 13 residues. In germline, CDR1 is SGHKS, CDR2 YYEKEE (reference sequence). Points on this clone: The antigen remains unidentified.

V gene TRBV5-5 combines with J gene TRBJ1-2, with D maybe TRBD1 (5 bases). Sequencing was done on a sample of central memory CD4+ T cells from blood. This receptor was obtained from a man younger than 45 with type 1 diabetes. CDR3 protein: CASSLRGGEGYTF. Here the CDR3 DNA reads TGTGCCAGCAGCTTGAGGGGTGGAGAAGGCTACACCTTC.